The clone carrying this TCR beta chain was recorded a few times. This CDR3 spans 17 amino acids. This sample stems from a study of T-cell memory formation after mild COVID-19. TCRdb reprocessed the 5' RACE reads via MiXCR and lists one record per CDR3 protein. The table lists 250,000 to 350,000 distinct CDR3 sequences, approximately 20% of them singletons. V usage is TRBV12-1 and J usage is TRBJ2-3; the table calls TRBD2, which could not be checked here. TRBV12-1 is a recognized pseudogene. Sequencing input: PBMCs or a T cell subset sorted from them (not recorded which). The sequence was obtained from a man aged 18 to 29 who had mild COVID-19 (a few samples of this study predate the infection). Cell type and time point are not known. CDR3 DNA: TGTGCCAGCAGCACCACGATTAGCGGGTCCCTTGGGGATACGCAGTATTTT. It is translated as CASSTTISGSLGDTQYF.